This T cell receptor beta chain was retrieved from a study of blood T cell repertoires in COVID-19. Study-wide background: Specimens from acute and convalescent COVID-19 originated in the United States, Italy and Spain. In each case, the material was cDNA or gDNA derived from T cells, B-cell-depleted T cells, or PBMCs.

CDR3 length: 14 amino acids. V lost 6 bases, J lost 0 bases, and 11 bases lay in between. Germline CDR1 MRHNA, CDR2 SNTAGT. As originally analysed: Estimated nucleated cell counts came from reference gene primer amplification. Method: immunoSEQ multiplex PCR; TCRdb's copy keeps in-frame clones and lacks some. That table is the source of V, J and clone size, and D and trimming were worked out from the DNA. The data contain roughly 87,000 clones, around 89% of them seen just once; the ten biggest clones take up around 0.44%. J is TRBJ1-2 and V is TRBV6-4, with D possibly TRBD1 on 6 matching bases. Specimen: peripheral blood. This sequence was found in a man between 60 and 75 years old with acute or convalescent COVID-19. In DNA, the CDR3 is TGTGCCAGCAGCCAGGACAGTACTAACTATGGCTACACCTTC. Translation gives CASSQDSTNYGYTF.